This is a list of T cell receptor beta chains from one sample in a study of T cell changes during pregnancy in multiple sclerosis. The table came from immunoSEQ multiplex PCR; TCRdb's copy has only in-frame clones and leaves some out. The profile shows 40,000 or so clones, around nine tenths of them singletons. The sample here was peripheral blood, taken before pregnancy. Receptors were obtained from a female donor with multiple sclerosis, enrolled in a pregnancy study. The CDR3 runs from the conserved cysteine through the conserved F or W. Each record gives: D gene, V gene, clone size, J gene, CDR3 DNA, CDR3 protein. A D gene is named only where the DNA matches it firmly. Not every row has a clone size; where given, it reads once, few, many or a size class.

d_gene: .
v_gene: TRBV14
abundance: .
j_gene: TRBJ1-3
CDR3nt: TGTGCCAGCAGCCACCCGAGGGAATCTGGAAACACCATATATTTT
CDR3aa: CASSHPRESGNTIYF

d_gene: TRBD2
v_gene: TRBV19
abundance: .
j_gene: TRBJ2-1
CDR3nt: TGTGCAACACGGGGAGCCAGAACTAGCGGAGTCTCCTACAATGAGCAGTTCTTC
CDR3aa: CATRGARTSGVSYNEQFF

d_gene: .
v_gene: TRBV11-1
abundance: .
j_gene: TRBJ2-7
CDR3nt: TGTGCCAGCAGCCCACAGGCGTCCTACGAGCAGTACTTC
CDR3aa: CASSPQASYEQYF

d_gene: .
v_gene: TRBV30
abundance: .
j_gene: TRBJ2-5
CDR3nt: TGTGCCTGGAGTTCAGGGATGGAGACCCAGTACTTC
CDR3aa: CAWSSGMETQYF

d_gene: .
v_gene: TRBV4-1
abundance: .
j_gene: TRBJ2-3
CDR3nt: TGCGCCAGCAGCCAAGACCCCCACAGGGTAGGCACAGATACGCAGTATTTT
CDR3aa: CASSQDPHRVGTDTQYF

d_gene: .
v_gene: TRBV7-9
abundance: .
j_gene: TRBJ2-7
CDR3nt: TGTGCCAGCACCACGGGGAGTGAATCCTACGAGCAGTACTTC
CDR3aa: CASTTGSESYEQYF

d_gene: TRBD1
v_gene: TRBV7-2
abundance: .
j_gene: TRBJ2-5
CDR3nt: TGTGCCAGCAGCTCCCGCCCGGGACAGGGGGAGACCCAGTACTTC
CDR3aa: CASSSRPGQGETQYF

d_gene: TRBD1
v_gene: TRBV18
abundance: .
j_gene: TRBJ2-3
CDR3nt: TGTGCCAGCTCTCCGGGACAGGGGAACACAGATACGCAGTATTTT
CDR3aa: CASSPGQGNTDTQYF

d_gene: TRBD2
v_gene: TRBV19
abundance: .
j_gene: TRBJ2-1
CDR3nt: TGTGCCAGTAGTATAGATGGTAGCGGGAACTCCTACAATGAGCAGTTCTTC
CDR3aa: CASSIDGSGNSYNEQFF

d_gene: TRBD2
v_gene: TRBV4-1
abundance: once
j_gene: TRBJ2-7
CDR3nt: TGCGCCAGCAGCCAAGATCTGAGCGGGGGAACCTACGAGCAGTACTTC
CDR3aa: CASSQDLSGGTYEQYF

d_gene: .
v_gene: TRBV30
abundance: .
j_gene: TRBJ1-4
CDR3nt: TGTGCCTGGAGAAGGGGTTCGGCTAATGAAAAACTGTTTTTT
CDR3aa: CAWRRGSANEKLFF

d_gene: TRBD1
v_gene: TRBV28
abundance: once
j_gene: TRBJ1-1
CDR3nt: TGTGCCAGCAGCCCCTACCCGTTGGACAGGGGTTTGACTTTCTTT
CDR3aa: CASSPYPLDRGLTFF

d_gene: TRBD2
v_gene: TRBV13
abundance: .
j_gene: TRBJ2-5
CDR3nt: TGTGCCAGCAGCCTCCGAGTAGCGGGACAAGAGACCCAGTACTTC
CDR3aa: CASSLRVAGQETQYF

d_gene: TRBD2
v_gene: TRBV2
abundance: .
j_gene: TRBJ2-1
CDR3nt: TGTGCCAGCAGACCCGGACTAGCGGCGTCCATCGTCTTC
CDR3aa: CASRPGLAASIVF

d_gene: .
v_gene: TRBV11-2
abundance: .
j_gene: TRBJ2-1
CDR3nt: TGTGCCAGCAGCCTAAACTCCTACAATGAGCAGTTCTTC
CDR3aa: CASSLNSYNEQFF

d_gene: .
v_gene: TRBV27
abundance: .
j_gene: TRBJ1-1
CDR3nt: TGTGCCAGCAGTTTATCTATCGCCTGGGGACAACCCACTGAAGCTTTCTTT
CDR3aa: CASSLSIAWGQPTEAFF

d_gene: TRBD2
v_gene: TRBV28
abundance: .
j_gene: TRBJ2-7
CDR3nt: TGTGCCAGCAGGCCTAGCGGGAGCTCCTACGAGCAGTACTTC
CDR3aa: CASRPSGSSYEQYF

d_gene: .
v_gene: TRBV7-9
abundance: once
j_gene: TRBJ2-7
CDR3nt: TGTGCCAGCAGACTAGAAGCCTACGAGCAGTACTTC
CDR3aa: CASRLEAYEQYF

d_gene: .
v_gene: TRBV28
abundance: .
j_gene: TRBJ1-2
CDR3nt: TGTGCCAGCAGTTTCGGGGGTAGTGTCACTTTC
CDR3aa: CASSFGGSVTF

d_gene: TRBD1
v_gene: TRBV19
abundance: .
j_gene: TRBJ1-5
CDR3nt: TGTGCCAGTAGTATCCCCATCCAGGGGGCGATTCAGCCCCAGCATTTT
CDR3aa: CASSIPIQGAIQPQHF

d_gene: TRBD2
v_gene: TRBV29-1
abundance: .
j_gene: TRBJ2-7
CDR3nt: TGCAGCGTTGTTCCAGCGGGAGGATACGAGCAGTACTTC
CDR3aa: CSVVPAGGYEQYF

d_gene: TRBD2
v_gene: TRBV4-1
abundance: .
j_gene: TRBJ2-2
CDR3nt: TGCGCCAGCAGCCAAGATAAAGGGCTAGCGGGGCGCACCGGGGAGCTGTTTTTT
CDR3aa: CASSQDKGLAGRTGELFF

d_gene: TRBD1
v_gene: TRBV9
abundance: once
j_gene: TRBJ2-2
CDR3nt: TGTGCCAGCAGCGTAGCCATGAAAGCCAGGGGGTCCGGGGAGCTGTTTTTT
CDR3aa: CASSVAMKARGSGELFF

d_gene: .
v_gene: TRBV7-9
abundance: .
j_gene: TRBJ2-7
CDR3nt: TGTGCCAGCAGCTTAGGTCAGTCTCGCGAGCAGTACTTC
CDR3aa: CASSLGQSREQYF

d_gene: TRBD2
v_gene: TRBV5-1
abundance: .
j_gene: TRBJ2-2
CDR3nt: TGCGCCAGCAGCCCTAACCCAGCTAGCGGGTACACCGGGGAGCTGTTTTTT
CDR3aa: CASSPNPASGYTGELFF

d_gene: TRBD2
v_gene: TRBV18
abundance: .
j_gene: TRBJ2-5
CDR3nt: TGTGCCAGCTCACCACTCACTAGCGGGGGTCAAGAGACCCAGTACTTC
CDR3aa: CASSPLTSGGQETQYF

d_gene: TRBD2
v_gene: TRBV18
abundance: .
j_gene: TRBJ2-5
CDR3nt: TGTGCCAGCTCACCAGGACTAGCGGGACCGTGGGAGACCCAGTACTTC
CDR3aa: CASSPGLAGPWETQYF

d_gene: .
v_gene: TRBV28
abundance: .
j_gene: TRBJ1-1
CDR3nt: TGTGCCAGCAGTCAGGACTTCTACACTGAAGCTTTCTTT
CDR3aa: CASSQDFYTEAFF

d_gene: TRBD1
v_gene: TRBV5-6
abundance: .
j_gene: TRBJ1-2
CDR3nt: TGTGCCAGCAGCTTTTACAGGGGGGATGGCTACACCTTC
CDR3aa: CASSFYRGDGYTF

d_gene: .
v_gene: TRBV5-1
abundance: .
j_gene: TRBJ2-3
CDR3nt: TGCGCCAGCAGCCAAATGACAGACACAGATACGCAGTATTTT
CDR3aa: CASSQMTDTDTQYF

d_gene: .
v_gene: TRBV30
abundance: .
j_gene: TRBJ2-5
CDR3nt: TGTGCCTGGAGTTCGGACAGAAAAGAGACCCAGTACTTC
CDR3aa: CAWSSDRKETQYF

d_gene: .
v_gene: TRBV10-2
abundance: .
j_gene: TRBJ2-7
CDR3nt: TGCGCCAGCCTTAATACCGGGAGCCGCTACGAGCAGTACTTC
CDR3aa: CASLNTGSRYEQYF

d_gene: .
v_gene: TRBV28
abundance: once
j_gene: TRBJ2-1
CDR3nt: TGTGCCAGCAGTTCATTGCGAGCGAACTCCTACAATGAGCAGTTCTTC
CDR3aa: CASSSLRANSYNEQFF

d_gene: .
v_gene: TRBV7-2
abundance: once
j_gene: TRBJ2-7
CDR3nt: TGTGCCAGCAGCCCAGGGACTGGAAGATACTACGAGCAGTACTTC
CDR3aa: CASSPGTGRYYEQYF

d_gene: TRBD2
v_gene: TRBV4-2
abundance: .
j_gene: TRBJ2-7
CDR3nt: TGTGCCAGCAGCCAAGATCTAGCGGGAGGTTACGAGCAGTACTTC
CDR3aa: CASSQDLAGGYEQYF

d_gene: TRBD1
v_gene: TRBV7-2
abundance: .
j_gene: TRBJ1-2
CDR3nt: TGTGCCAGCAGCTTACAGGGGGACTATGGCTACACCTTC
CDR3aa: CASSLQGDYGYTF

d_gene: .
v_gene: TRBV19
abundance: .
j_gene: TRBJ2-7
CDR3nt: TGTGCCAGTAGTATAGCTCCTCGCGCGGCGGCTATCTACGAGCAGTACTTC
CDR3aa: CASSIAPRAAAIYEQYF

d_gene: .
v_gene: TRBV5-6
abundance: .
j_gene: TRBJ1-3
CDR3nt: TGTGCCAGCAGCTTGGTGGGGGGTAGGCCTGGAAACACCATATATTTT
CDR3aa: CASSLVGGRPGNTIYF

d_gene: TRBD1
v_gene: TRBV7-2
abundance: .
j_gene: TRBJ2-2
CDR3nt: TGTGCCAGCAGGTCACGACAGGGGGCGCGGACCGGGGAGCTGTTTTTT
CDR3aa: CASRSRQGARTGELFF

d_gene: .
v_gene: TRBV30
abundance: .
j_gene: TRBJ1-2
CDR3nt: TGTGCCTGGAGATTTCTCGACAGATACCATGGCTACACCTTC
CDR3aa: CAWRFLDRYHGYTF

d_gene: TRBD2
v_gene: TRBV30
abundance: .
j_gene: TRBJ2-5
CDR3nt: TGTGCCTGGAGTGGGCGGGGGCAAGAGACCCAGTACTTC
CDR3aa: CAWSGRGQETQYF

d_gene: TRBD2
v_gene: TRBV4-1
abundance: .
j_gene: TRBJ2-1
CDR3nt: TGCGCCAGCAGCCACGGGACTAGCGGGACCCGGGGTACCTACAATGAGCAGTTCTTC
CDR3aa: CASSHGTSGTRGTYNEQFF

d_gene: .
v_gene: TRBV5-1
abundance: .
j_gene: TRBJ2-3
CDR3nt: TGCGCCAGCAGCCGAAAGACTAGAATCTATCCAGATACGCAGTATTTT
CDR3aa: CASSRKTRIYPDTQYF

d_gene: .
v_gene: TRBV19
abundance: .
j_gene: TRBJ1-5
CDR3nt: TGTGCCAGTACCCCCCTCTGGGACTATAGCAATCAGCCCCAGCATTTT
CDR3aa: CASTPLWDYSNQPQHF

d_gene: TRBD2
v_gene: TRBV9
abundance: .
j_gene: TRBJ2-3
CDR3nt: TGTGCCAGCAGCGAGCCACCCCGCCCGGGACTAGCGGAGAATGATACCTGCACAGATACGCAGTATTTT
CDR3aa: CASSEPPRPGLAENDTCTDTQYF

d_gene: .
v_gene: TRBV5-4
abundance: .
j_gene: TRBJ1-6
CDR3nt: TGTGCCAGCAGCCACCGGGGGAAAGGGGCCGGTTCACCCCTCCACTTT
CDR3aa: CASSHRGKGAGSPLHF

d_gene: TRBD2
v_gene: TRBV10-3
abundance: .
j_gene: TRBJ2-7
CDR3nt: TGTGCCGGGTCTGACCGGGACTATAACGAGCAGTACTTC
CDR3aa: CAGSDRDYNEQYF

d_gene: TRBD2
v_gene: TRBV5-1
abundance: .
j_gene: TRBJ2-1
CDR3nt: TGCGCCAGCAGACCCGGACTAGCGGGAGGGCCCTCCTACAATGAGCAGTTCTTC
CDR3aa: CASRPGLAGGPSYNEQFF

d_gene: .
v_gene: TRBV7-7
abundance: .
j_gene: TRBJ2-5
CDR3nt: TGTGCCAGCAGCTCCCGAACAGCCGGAGAGACCCAGTACTTC
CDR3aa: CASSSRTAGETQYF

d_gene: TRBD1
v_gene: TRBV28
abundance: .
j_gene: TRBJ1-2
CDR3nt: TGTGCCAGCATCTTATCGGGACAGGGGAACTATGGCTACACCTTC
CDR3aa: CASILSGQGNYGYTF

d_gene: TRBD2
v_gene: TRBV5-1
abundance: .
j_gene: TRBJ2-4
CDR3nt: TGCGCCAGCAGCTTGGGCCTGGGGACTAGCGGGACTTTAGCCAAAAACATTCAGTACTTC
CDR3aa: CASSLGLGTSGTLAKNIQYF

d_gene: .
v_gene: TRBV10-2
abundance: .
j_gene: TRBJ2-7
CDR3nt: TGCGCCAGCGGCTCGGGAGTCTACGAGCAGTACTTC
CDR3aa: CASGSGVYEQYF